Listed here are 32 T cell receptor beta chains from one sample, sequenced in a study of response to subunit inactivated influenza vaccine. MiXCR was run by TCRdb on the RT-PCR reads, yielding one entry per CDR3 protein. Of 150,000 to 200,000 distinct CDR3 sequences in the sample, roughly 12% were seen once. These data were likewise used in another study, on T cells expressing NK-cell markers. That source adds: As the method of synthesis, 5'RACE template switching with UMIs yielded TCR beta cDNA.

Here the sequenced sample was CD8+ T cells sorted from PBMCs, taken 11 to 12 days after vaccination. These receptor sequences come from a man aged 45-65 years who received an inactivated influenza vaccine.

V and J are TRBV29-1 and TRBJ2-7, with TRBD2 matching over 12 bases. Germline assignment: CDR1 SQVTM and CDR2 ANQGSEA. Trimming took 6 bases from V and 0 from J; bases not matched to a gene: 3. The CDR3 covers 14 residues. In nucleotides, the CDR3 is TGCAGCGTAGAACTAGCGGGAGGCTCCTACGAGCAGTACTTC. This gives the protein CSVELAGGSYEQYF.

The chain has TRBV6-1 and TRBJ1-1, with D tentatively TRBD1 (6 bases). CDR3 length equals 14 residues. Between the trimmed V and J ends, which lost 5 bases and 5 bases, there was a span of 15 bases. Germline V gene data show CDR1 as MNHNS and CDR2 as SASEGT. The CDR3 region has the DNA TGTGCCAGCAGTCCCGGGGGCATGGGGACTGAAGCTTTCTTT. As protein: CASSPGGMGTEAFF.

This clonotype was seen a handful of times. The chain links TRBV7-9 to TRBJ1-5; D gene unclear. Germline CDR1 SEHNR, CDR2 FQNEAQ (reference sequence). The CDR3 is 13 residues long. V lost 1 base to trimming and J lost 5 bases, with 6 bases between them. The CDR3 is CASSLGPHQPQHF. CDR3 bases: TGTGCCAGCAGCTTAGGGCCCCATCAGCCCCAGCATTTT. The whole variable domain, remainder taken from reference TRBV7-9 and TRBJ1-5, is DTGVSQNPRHKITKRGQNVTFRCDPISEHNRLYWYRQTLGQGPEFLTYFQNEAQLEKSRLLSDRFSAERPKGSFSTLEIQRTEQGDSAMYLCASSLGPHQPQHFGDGTRLSIL.

This clonotype was counted between two and nine times. The chain recombines TRBV5-4 with TRBJ2-7; 8 nucleotides agree with TRBD1. The V gene end was trimmed by 4 bases and the J gene end by 5 bases; junction bases not matched to a gene: 5. CDR1 and CDR2 (germline): SGHNT, YYREEE (reference sequence). This CDR3 is built from 13 residues. The CDR3 sequence: CASSTGGINEQYF. The CDR3 DNA reads as TGTGCCAGCAGCACAGGGGGTATCAACGAGCAGTACTTC.

The chain links TRBV7-6 to TRBJ2-3; D is possibly TRBD2 (6 bases). V dropped 4 bases and J dropped 4 bases, with 15 bases sitting between them. The CDR3 is 15 residues long. Germline V gives CDR1 SGHVS, CDR2 FNYEAQ. This chain's CDR3 is CASSSLGGPADTQYF. The CDR3 DNA reads as TGTGCCAGCAGCTCGCTGGGGGGTCCCGCAGATACGCAGTATTTT.

This clonotype was found a few times. The J gene is TRBJ1-3, the V gene TRBV27; D is perhaps TRBD1 (5 bases). Per the germline V gene, CDR1 is MNHEY and CDR2 is SMNVEV (reference sequence). The CDR3 spans 15 residues. V dropped 9 bases and J dropped 2 bases, with 17 bases sitting between them. This CDR3 reads CASSPSGSTGNTIYF. The CDR3 bases are TGTGCCAGTTCCCCCTCAGGGAGCACTGGAAACACCATATATTTT.

The rearrangement joins TRBV28 to TRBJ2-1; tentative D call: TRBD2 (5 bases). This CDR3 spans 20 amino acids. The germline V gene encodes CDR1 MDHEN and CDR2 SYDVKM. Trimming left V 3 bases short and J 3 bases short, with 27 bases between. In nucleotides, the CDR3 is TGTGCCAGCAGTTTTCCCCACGGATCCGCCGACTACAACTTCTACAATGAGCAGTTCTTC. Translation gives CASSFPHGSADYNFYNEQFF.

This clonotype appeared many times. This sequence joins TRBV7-6 and TRBJ2-2, with 12 nucleotides matching TRBD2. Germline values: CDR1 SGHVS, CDR2 FNYEAQ. Trimming cost V 6 bases and J 4 bases; bases outside gene matches: 12. The CDR3 spans 18 residues. Here the CDR3 DNA reads TGTGCCAGCAGTTTACTAGCGGGAGGCCTCGGGGTCACCGGGGAGCTGTTTTTT. As protein: CASSLLAGGLGVTGELFF.

The chain uses TRBV18 and TRBJ1-1; D not resolved. This CDR3 spans 13 amino acids. V was trimmed by 2 bases and J by 6 bases, leaving 10 bases between them. Per germline, CDR1 KGHSH and CDR2 LQKENI. The CDR3 sequence: CASSPMDSPEAFF. CDR3 in DNA: TGTGCCAGCTCACCAATGGATTCCCCTGAAGCTTTCTTT.

This clonotype was found many times. The chain carries TRBV9 and TRBJ2-2; TRBD2 aligns across 13 bases. J was trimmed by 1 base and V by 5 bases; bases with no gene match: 8. From germline, CDR1 is SGDLS and CDR2 YYNGEE. The CDR3 loop spans 18 amino acids. Written as DNA, the CDR3 is TGTGCCAGCAGGGGAATGGGGACTAGCGGGGAGAACACCGGGGAGCTGTTTTTT. Its translation is CASRGMGTSGENTGELFF. The full variable domain, rest sourced from reference TRBV9 and TRBJ2-2, is DSGVTQTPKHLITATGQRVTLRCSPRSGDLSVYWYQQSLDQGLQFLIQYYNGEERAKGNILERFSAQQFPDLHSELNLSSLELGDSALYFCASRGMGTSGENTGELFFGEGSRLTVL.

The genes are TRBV12-1 and TRBJ2-7; no DNA check was done on the table's D call, TRBD2. TRBV12-1 is a documented pseudogene. This CDR3 contains 16 residues. Written as DNA, the CDR3 is TGTGCCAGCAGCCCCGGCCGGCGGACTACCTCCTACGAGCAGTACTTC. This sequence encodes CASSPGRRTTSYEQYF.

This CDR3 reads CASSYSVGDIETQYF. The CDR3 DNA reads TGTGCCAGCAGTTACTCAGTCGGGGATATCGAGACCCAGTACTTC. The rearrangement uses TRBV6-5 and TRBJ2-5; perhaps TRBD2 as D (5 bases). The CDR3 is 15 residues long. The ends were cut back, 0 bases at V and 5 bases at J, with 13 bases in the middle. Germline-derived CDR1 and CDR2 are MNHEY and SVGAGI.

V gene TRBV28 combines with J gene TRBJ2-7; maybe TRBD2 (7 bases). Per the germline V gene, CDR1 is MDHEN and CDR2 is SYDVKM. The CDR3 is 14 amino acids. V lost 7 bases to trimming and J lost 4 bases, with 17 bases between them. CDR3 nucleotides: TGTGCCAGCACTGAGACGGGGGGCCTATACGAGCAGTACTTC. This sequence encodes CASTETGGLYEQYF.

The chain couples TRBV7-2 to TRBJ2-3, with 7 bases fitting TRBD2. The CDR3 is 21 residues long. V lost 0 bases, J lost 2 bases, and 20 bases stayed unmatched. The V gene's germline CDR1 is SGHTA and CDR2 FQGNSA. The CDR3 region has the DNA TGTGCCAGCAGCTTAGCGCTAAGACTAGCTGATCGATCAAGGGTCACAGATACGCAGTATTTT. Its protein is CASSLALRLADRSRVTDTQYF.

This clonotype turned up a few times. V and J are TRBV6-1 and TRBJ2-5, with no clear D. CDR3 length: 15 amino acids. The V end lost 1 base, the J end lost 2 bases, and 11 bases lay between the germline ends. Germline V CDR1 and CDR2: MNHNS, SASEGT. CDR3 region: CASSEDTWGQETQYF. DNA of the CDR3: TGTGCCAGCAGTGAAGACACGTGGGGTCAAGAGACCCAGTACTTC.

V and J are TRBV4-2 and TRBJ1-1; a weak D match, TRBD1 (6 bases). There are 17 residues in the CDR3. Germline V gene data show CDR1 as LGHNA and CDR2 as YNFKEQ. Trimming took off 3 bases at V and 1 base at J, with 18 bases between the two ends. The CDR3: CASSQEQGSLGNTEAFF. For the CDR3, the DNA is TGTGCCAGCAGCCAGGAACAGGGTTCACTGGGGAACACTGAAGCTTTCTTT.

This chain links TRBV12-3 or TRBV12-4 with TRBJ2-7, with a tentative D call TRBD2 (5 bases). This CDR3 is built from 15 residues. Trimming left V 2 bases short and J 4 bases short, with 15 bases between. CDR3 in DNA: TGTGCCAGCAGTTTATTCGGGCGGGCCTCGTACGAGCAGTACTTC. Encoded protein: CASSLFGRASYEQYF.

The chain has TRBV7-9 and TRBJ1-1; tentatively, D is TRBD1 (5 bases). The germline V gene has CDR1 SEHNR and CDR2 FQNEAQ (reference sequence). V lost 4 bases and J 1 base, leaving 7 bases between the germline ends. The CDR3 runs to 13 residues. This CDR3 reads CASSSDKNTEAFF. In DNA, the CDR3 is TGTGCCAGCAGCTCGGACAAGAACACTGAAGCTTTCTTT.

This clonotype was counted many times. This sequence joins TRBV7-9 and TRBJ2-3; no firm D call. Trimming shortened V by 2 bases and J by 1 base, and 7 bases separated the two germline ends. CDR3 length: 14 residues. Germline assignment: CDR1 SEHNR and CDR2 FQNEAQ (reference sequence). The CDR3 is CASSLRSRTDTQYF. The CDR3 nucleotides read TGTGCCAGCAGCTTACGAAGCCGCACAGATACGCAGTATTTT.

This clonotype was seen ten or more times. The genes are TRBV20-1 and TRBJ1-4; no reliable D call. V dropped 4 bases and J dropped 8 bases, with 20 bases sitting between them. From germline, CDR1 is DFQATT and CDR2 SNEGSKA (reference sequence). This CDR3 spans 15 amino acids. The CDR3 nucleotides are TGCAGTGCTACCGATAAGACTGAGTCTAGAGAAAAACTGTTTTTT. This encodes CSATDKTESREKLFF.

This clonotype appeared a few times. As DNA, the CDR3 is TGTGCCAGCAGCCAAGGGTACGAGCGGGGGCCCATTCGGGGCACAGATACGCAGTATTTT. Its protein is CASSQGYERGPIRGTDTQYF. The chain links TRBV14 to TRBJ2-3; 8 bases are shared with TRBD2. From germline, CDR1 is SGHDN and CDR2 FVKESK. This CDR3 spans 20 amino acids. The V gene end was trimmed by 1 base and the J gene end by 1 base; junction bases not matched to a gene: 16.

This clonotype was observed many times. This rearrangement joins TRBV15 to TRBJ2-3, with D uncertain. The CDR3 totals 14 residues. Germline V gene lookup returns CDR1 LNHNV and CDR2 YYDKDF (reference sequence). Deletions cut 1 base from V and 5 bases from J, with 10 bases between. The CDR3 bases are TGTGCCACCAGCAGAGTTGTCCAGCGAGATACGCAGTATTTT. Residues: CATSRVVQRDTQYF.

A few counts support this clonotype. The V gene is TRBV5-5, the J gene TRBJ2-3, with 8 bases fitting TRBD2. V trimming: 0 bases; J trimming: 4 bases; junction bases outside the gene matches: 7. The germline CDR1 and CDR2 sequences are SGHKS and YYEKEE (reference sequence). The CDR3 has 16 residues. DNA for the CDR3: TGTGCCAGCAGCTTGGCGGCTAGCGGGTTCGCAGATACGCAGTATTTT. The encoded protein is CASSLAASGFADTQYF.

This chain uses TRBV15 with TRBJ2-3; no firm D call. This CDR3 comprises 13 residues. V was trimmed by 4 bases and J by 6 bases, leaving 11 bases between them. Germline V lookup: CDR1 LNHNV, CDR2 YYDKDF (reference sequence). For the CDR3, the DNA is TGTGCCACCAGCATCTCGAACACTGATACGCAGTATTTT. It specifies CATSISNTDTQYF.

The table lists this clonotype with a few counts. The chain links TRBV10-3 to TRBJ1-1; 7 nucleotides match TRBD1. From germline, CDR1 is ENHRY and CDR2 SYGVKD. V shed 3 bases and J 5 bases; nucleotides not matched to a gene: 18. The CDR3 runs to 18 residues. This CDR3 reads CAISDRTAGRGRETEAFF. In DNA, the CDR3 is TGTGCCATCAGTGATCGTACGGCTGGAAGGGGGCGCGAGACTGAAGCTTTCTTT.

This clonotype has just a few counts. The rearrangement uses TRBV24-1 and TRBJ2-1; 12 positions agree with TRBD2. The CDR3 loop spans 16 amino acids. Germline V gene sequence: CDR1 KGHDR, CDR2 SFDVKD. Trimming cost V 5 bases and J 4 bases; bases outside gene matches: 5. CDR3 amino acids: CATSGLAGVSYNEQFF. CDR3 nucleotide sequence: TGTGCCACCAGTGGACTAGCGGGAGTGTCGTACAATGAGCAGTTCTTC.

CDR3 nucleotide sequence: TGTGCCAGCAGCCAAGTTGGGACGGGGGACAATGAGCAGTTCTTC. Its translation: CASSQVGTGDNEQFF. V gene TRBV3-1 combines with J gene TRBJ2-1; a weak D match, TRBD2 (6 bases). Germline loops: CDR1 LGHDT, CDR2 YNNKEL (reference sequence). CDR3 length: 15 amino acids. Trimming cost V 1 base and J 5 bases, with 12 bases left between them.

This clonotype came up a few times. The rearrangement joins TRBV12-3 or TRBV12-4 to TRBJ2-1; 7 bases map to TRBD1. The CDR3 consists of 13 residues. Losses at the gene ends were 8 bases for V and 5 bases for J; bases not matched to a gene: 6. CDR3 sequence (DNA): TGTGCCAGCCTGACAGGGTTCCACAATGAGCAGTTCTTC. Protein: CASLTGFHNEQFF.

This clonotype was detected only a few times. The J gene is TRBJ2-3, the V gene TRBV7-6; tentative D call: TRBD2 (6 bases). Trimming shortened V by 5 bases and J by 4 bases, and 19 bases separated the two germline ends. Germline V lookup: CDR1 SGHVS, CDR2 FNYEAQ. This CDR3 spans 16 amino acids. As DNA, the CDR3 is TGTGCCAGCAGCCCAGACGGGGGTTACATCCCAGATACGCAGTATTTT. It is translated as CASSPDGGYIPDTQYF.

This clonotype was counted between two and nine times. The rearrangement joins TRBV7-9 to TRBJ1-2; 7 nucleotides line up with TRBD1. Germline CDR1 reads SEHNR; CDR2 reads FQNEAQ (reference sequence). CDR3 length: 14 residues. Trimming cost V 5 bases and J 0 bases; bases outside gene matches: 3. This CDR3 reads CASSTDRANYGYTF. The CDR3 DNA is TGTGCCAGCAGCACCGACAGGGCTAACTATGGCTACACCTTC. Full variable domain (outside the CDR3, taken from reference TRBV7-9 and TRBJ1-2): DTGVSQNPRHKITKRGQNVTFRCDPISEHNRLYWYRQTLGQGPEFLTYFQNEAQLEKSRLLSDRFSAERPKGSFSTLEIQRTEQGDSAMYLCASSTDRANYGYTFGSGTRLTVV.

Only a few counts were recorded for this clonotype. The gene calls are TRBV6-5 and TRBJ2-5, with a weak D call TRBD2 (7 bases). The CDR3 has 16 amino acids. CDR1 and CDR2 from the germline V gene are MNHEY and SVGAGI. Trimming cost V 0 bases and J 2 bases, with 13 bases left between them. CDR3 nucleotides: TGTGCCAGCAGTTACTCGACGGGGGGCGAACAAGAGACCCAGTACTTC. Translated, it gives CASSYSTGGEQETQYF.

In its sample, this clonotype was seen many times. The rearrangement links TRBV5-1 to TRBJ2-1; 8 bases match TRBD1. CDR1 is SGHRS, CDR2 YFSETQ, per germline. The J segment lost 7 bases and the V segment lost 0 bases, leaving 9 bases of the junction unmatched. The CDR3 covers 16 residues. CDR3 protein: CASSLAIRTGKNEQFF. The CDR3 DNA reads TGCGCCAGCAGCTTGGCGATAAGGACAGGGAAGAATGAGCAGTTCTTC.